This T cell receptor (beta chain) derives from a study of blood T cell repertoires in COVID-19. As handled by the study authors: Counts of nucleated cells, estimated from reference gene primer amplification, were obtained. Data came from immunoSEQ multiplex PCR; TCRdb stores just in-frame clones and leaves some out. V, J and clone size are those of that table, while D and trimming were read from the DNA. This sample has about 300,000 clones, with approximately 90% found just once. Participant ages covered about 18 to 89 years across 24 US areas. Cohorts were determined from participant-reported clinical history. Recovered participants had two consecutive negative NP/OP PCR tests, healthcare professional clearance, or symptom resolution. The CDR3 contains 16 residues. Germline CDR1 is MNHEY and CDR2 is SMNVEV (reference sequence). With 3 bases clipped from V and 4 bases from J, the junction kept 4 bases outside the gene matches.

Specimen: PBMCs or T cells enriched from blood (not recorded which). This receptor was taken from a woman in her 30s who had recovered from COVID-19. The chain recombines TRBV27 with TRBJ2-5, with 14 bases lining up with TRBD2. CDR3 in amino acids: CASSLTSGRVGETQYF. CDR3 nucleotide sequence: TGTGCCAGCAGTTTGACTAGCGGGAGGGTGGGAGAGACCCAGTACTTC.